These 21 T cell receptor beta chains were sequenced from one sample in a study of blood T cell repertoires in COVID-19 (dated by TCRdb to the early 2020s). Libraries were prepared through the immunoSEQ multiplex PCR assay. TCRdb stores this immuneACCESS table with in-frame sequences only. Part of the clones is absent; in the studies checked, under half of the shortfall reflects unresolved V genes, and no reason is known for the rest. The sample data list roughly 40,000 clones, and approximately 90% of these were observed just once. The biggest ten clones account for 9.2% of the sample. The sample was peripheral blood. Receptors were obtained from a man aged 50 or older with active COVID-19.

This chain uses TRBV4-1 with TRBJ1-5, with a possible D match to TRBD1 (6 bases). Trimming removed 1 base from V and 7 bases from J, with 11 bases in between. CDR3 length: 14 residues. The V gene's germline CDR1 is MGHRA and CDR2 YSYEKL. CDR3 loop: CASSQVGQSQPQHF. The CDR3 DNA reads as TGCGCCAGCAGCCAAGTTGGACAGAGCCAGCCCCAGCATTTT.

The chain has TRBV10-3 and TRBJ2-3; tentatively, D is TRBD2 (6 bases). Trimming left V 5 bases short and J 8 bases short, with 26 bases between. The CDR3 has 17 amino acids. Germline CDR1 ENHRY, CDR2 SYGVKD. CDR3 sequence (DNA): TGTGCCATCAGTCCCACAGGAGGCGGGGACCGAACCGGTACGCAGTATTTT. It yields the protein CAISPTGGGDRTGTQYF.

The CDR3 is CASREGAGNQPQHF. The DNA of the CDR3 is TGTGCCAGCAGGGAGGGAGCGGGCAATCAGCCCCAGCATTTT. The rearrangement uses TRBV6-5 and TRBJ1-5; D unclear. Germline values: CDR1 MNHEY, CDR2 SVGAGI. The CDR3 contains 14 residues. The germline V and J ends were trimmed by 6 bases and 2 bases, with 11 bases remaining between them.

This clone was detected once. This chain joins TRBV28 and TRBJ2-1; 10 bases are a match to TRBD2. The germline V gene encodes CDR1 MDHEN and CDR2 SYDVKM. Germline trimming cut 8 bases from V and 6 bases from J; bases unmatched to any gene: 4. The CDR3 runs 13 residues. In DNA form, the CDR3 reads TGTGCCAGCCGTCCTAGCGGGGGCAATGAGCAGTTCTTC. Amino acid sequence: CASRPSGGNEQFF.

The chain employs TRBV20-1 and TRBJ2-7; 10 positions match TRBD1. The CDR3 runs 11 residues. Trimming cost V 0 bases and J 12 bases; bases outside gene matches: 2. CDR1 and CDR2 (germline): DFQATT, SNEGSKA (reference sequence). The CDR3 bases are TGCAGTGCTAGAGATGGGGACAGGGGGTACTTC. Its protein is CSARDGDRGYF.

The chain links TRBV3-1 (or the pseudogene TRBV3-2) to TRBJ2-3, with 12 positions matching TRBD2. Trimming at V came to 5 bases and at J to 8 bases, leaving 11 bases not matched to a gene. Germline CDR1 LGHDT, CDR2 YNNKEL (reference sequence). This CDR3 spans 16 amino acids. CDR3 bases: TGTGCCAGCAGCGAGGGTTCTAGCGGGAGGGTTGGTACGCAGTATTTT. The encoded protein is CASSEGSSGRVGTQYF.

The count of this clone is one. The V and J genes are TRBV12-3 or TRBV12-4 and TRBJ2-7; possible D gene TRBD2, 6 bases. The CDR3 has 12 residues. Trimming removed 6 bases from V and 3 bases from J, with 9 bases in between. The CDR3: CASSMTSYEQYF. CDR3 in DNA: TGTGCCAGCAGCATGACTAGCTACGAGCAGTACTTC.

This CDR3 reads CSVEGEQGVYEQYF. The CDR3, as DNA: TGCAGCGTTGAAGGGGAACAGGGGGTCTACGAGCAGTACTTC. The gene calls are TRBV29-1 and TRBJ2-7; 8 bases are a match to TRBD1. Looked up from germline, CDR1 is SQVTM and CDR2 is ANQGSEA. The V segment lost 1 base and the J segment 3 bases; nucleotides outside the gene matches: 5. The CDR3 sequence is 14 residues long.

A single count supports this clone. V and J are TRBV18 and TRBJ1-5, with a possible D match to TRBD1 (6 bases). The CDR3 has 14 residues. V lost 3 bases to trimming and J lost 3 bases, with 9 bases between them. Germline V gene data show CDR1 as KGHSH and CDR2 as LQKENI. The CDR3 nucleotides are TGTGCCAGCTCACCTACAGGGCTCAATCAGCCCCAGCATTTT. Encoded protein: CASSPTGLNQPQHF.

V is TRBV9 and J is TRBJ2-7, with TRBD1 as a possible D gene (6 bases). The CDR3 spans 13 residues. The V gene's germline CDR1 is SGDLS and CDR2 YYNGEE. V lost 0 bases and J 7 bases, leaving 11 bases between the germline ends. The CDR3 loop reads CASSVDRDEEQYF. The DNA of the CDR3 is TGTGCCAGCAGCGTAGACAGGGACGAGGAGCAGTACTTC.

This clone showed up just once. V usage is TRBV30 and J usage is TRBJ1-1, with TRBD1 as a possible D gene (5 bases). This CDR3 is 14 amino acids long. Trimming took 1 base from V and 4 from J, leaving 13 bases between them. The germline V gene encodes CDR1 GTSNPN and CDR2 SVGIG (reference sequence). The CDR3 coding sequence is TGTGCCTGGAGTGGGGGGGTCGGGGGCACTGAAGCTTTCTTT. This sequence encodes CAWSGGVGGTEAFF.

The chain uses TRBV7-8 and TRBJ2-5; 10 bases are shared with TRBD2. This CDR3 is built from 16 residues. Germline V gene sequence: CDR1 SGHVS, CDR2 FQNEAQ. Trimming took 7 bases from V and 5 from J; bases not matched to a gene: 13. The CDR3, as DNA: TGTGCCAGCACCCAAAGGCCGACTAGCGGGTTTGAGACCCAGTACTTC. Its translation: CASTQRPTSGFETQYF.

This chain joins TRBV9 and TRBJ2-5, with TRBD2 identical over 8 bases. The CDR3 consists of 15 residues. Trimming cost V 0 bases and J 5 bases; bases outside gene matches: 6. CDR1 is SGDLS and CDR2 is YYNGEE in the germline V gene. CDR3: CASSVDGRAGETQYF. Written as DNA, the CDR3 is TGTGCCAGCAGCGTAGACGGGAGGGCCGGGGAGACCCAGTACTTC.

The chain joins TRBV27 to TRBJ1-1; TRBD1 matches 7 bases. The junction had 7 bases not matched to a gene; V was cut back by 5 bases and J by 1 base. Germline CDR1 MNHEY, CDR2 SMNVEV (reference sequence). The CDR3 loop spans 15 amino acids. CDR3 nucleotides: TGTGCCAGCAGTATAGACGACAGGGAGAACACTGAAGCTTTCTTT. Residues: CASSIDDRENTEAFF.

The V call is TRBV5-5, the J call TRBJ1-1, with 7 bases aligning to TRBD1. Germline-derived CDR1 and CDR2 are SGHKS and YYEKEE (reference sequence). J was trimmed by 5 bases and V by 2 bases; bases with no gene match: 3. The length of the CDR3 is 13 residues. CDR3 in amino acids: CASSFDRDTEAFF. The CDR3 nucleotides are TGTGCCAGCAGCTTTGACAGGGATACTGAAGCTTTCTTT.

The chain is built from TRBV7-9 and TRBJ2-5, with 8 bases aligning to TRBD1. V dropped 3 bases and J dropped 2; count of bases not matched to a gene: 5. Germline V gene sequence: CDR1 SEHNR, CDR2 FQNEAQ (reference sequence). The CDR3 extends over 15 amino acids. This CDR3 is CASSFGQGAQETQYF. CDR3 nucleotides: TGTGCCAGCAGCTTTGGCCAGGGGGCTCAAGAGACCCAGTACTTC.

The chain uses TRBV11-1 and TRBJ2-5; D perhaps matches TRBD2 (5 bases). V was pared by 3 bases and J by 5 bases, with 16 bases between. This CDR3 region has 15 residues. Per the germline V gene, CDR1 is SGHAT and CDR2 is FQDESV (reference sequence). The CDR3 reads CASSLVPGYTETQYF. As DNA, the CDR3 is TGTGCCAGCAGCTTGGTTCCGGGGTACACGGAGACCCAGTACTTC.

This rearrangement joins TRBV19 to TRBJ1-6, with D perhaps TRBD1 (6 bases). With 5 bases removed from V and 9 bases from J, the gap between germline ends came to 11 bases. Germline CDR1 is LNHDA and CDR2 is SQIVND (reference sequence). The CDR3 spans 13 residues. In DNA, the CDR3 is TGTGCCAGTAGTGAGGGGGAAAGTTCACCCCTCCACTTT. It encodes CASSEGESSPLHF.

This CDR3 reads CASSPEGRGAFF. DNA of the CDR3: TGTGCCAGTAGCCCTGAGGGGAGGGGAGCTTTCTTT. The V gene is TRBV19, the J gene TRBJ1-1; a weak D match, TRBD1 (5 bases). In germline, CDR1 is LNHDA, CDR2 SQIVND (reference sequence). V lost 6 bases, J lost 10 bases, and 15 bases lay in between. CDR3 size: 12 residues. Variable domain in full (rest from reference TRBV19 and TRBJ1-1): DGGITQSPKYLFRKEGQNVTLSCEQNLNHDAMYWYRQDPGQGLRLIYYSQIVNDFQKGDIAEGYSVSREKKESFPLTVTSAQKNPTAFYLCASSPEGRGAFFGQGTRLTVV.

This rearrangement joins TRBV27 to TRBJ2-1; tentatively, D is TRBD2 (5 bases). The CDR3 extends over 15 amino acids. CDR1 is MNHEY, CDR2 SMNVEV, per germline (reference sequence). Trimming stripped 5 bases from V and 3 bases from J, with 14 bases between. CDR3 amino acids: CASSRGADFYNEQFF. Written as DNA, the CDR3 is TGTGCCAGCAGTCGAGGAGCGGACTTCTACAATGAGCAGTTCTTC.

The CDR3 region has the DNA TGCAGCGTTGAACCCTATATGAACACTGAAGCTTTCTTT. Translating it yields CSVEPYMNTEAFF. J is TRBJ1-1 and V is TRBV29-1; D gene unclear. Trimming took 2 bases from V and 0 from J, leaving 7 bases between them. This CDR3 region has 13 residues. Looked up from germline, CDR1 is SQVTM and CDR2 is ANQGSEA.